The entry that follows covers one T cell receptor (beta chain) sequence. This record comes from a study of blood T cell repertoires in COVID-19. Study information: Sample material is recorded as cDNA or gDNA derived from T cells, B-cell-depleted T cells, or PBMCs.

CDR1 LNHDA and CDR2 SQIVND come from the germline V gene (reference sequence). Trimming pared 1 base from V and 5 bases from J, leaving 6 bases between. This CDR3 is built from 13 residues. Authors' analysis steps: Reference gene primers were amplified, and this amplification served to estimate nucleated cell counts. This table comes from immunoSEQ multiplex PCR, and its TCRdb copy is limited to in-frame clones, with some not included. V, J and clone size are taken as reported in that table, and D and trimming were inferred from the DNA itself. The repertoire has under 150,000 clones, over 60% of them found once; the top ten carry approximately 5%.

The clonotype comes from an elderly woman with active or convalescent COVID-19. The sequenced sample consisted of peripheral blood. V and J are TRBV19 and TRBJ2-1; unclear D gene. This CDR3 is CASSIGQNNEQFF. The DNA of the CDR3 is TGTGCCAGTAGTATAGGGCAGAACAATGAGCAGTTCTTC.